The entry below describes one T cell receptor beta chain. This clonotype was counted many times. There is no known antigen for this receptor. Base-call qualities are not available, and no considerably larger clone is one nucleotide away. The TCR beta CDR3 regions were amplified from RNA transcripts. The first round of RT-PCR for the TCR CDR3 was performed with the HTBI primer set and the Qiagen OneStep RT-PCR kit. Libraries were constructed in a second round of multiplex PCR, after which size selection and purification were carried out. Libraries were sequenced paired-end with 100 bp reads on an Illumina HiSeq2000. Under the source paper's analysis protocol: SOAPnuke was used to process the raw data, with reads discarded if the reads contained adapters or uncalled bases, had a mean Phred below 15, or lacked an exact constant-primer or identifier match. COPE v1.2.5 was used to merge the high-quality paired reads, and each unique nucleotide sequence was defined as a clonotype. MiTCR v1.1 was used to align clonotypes to the IMGT TRBV, TRBD and TRBJ reference segments. Analysis was restricted to V-J combinations with a frequency above 0.0001, which covered 99% to 99.2% of repertoires. A TCS score was defined as the ratio of F50 (clonal expansion) to E x V (chaos), with BLOSUM62-based TCRdist applied between CDR3 peptides within each V-J. Welch's t-statistics and random forest reduced 514 V-J features to under 15, which were used in a naive Bayes classifier (R e1071). The similarity between thyroid and blood repertoires was quantified using the Morisita-Horn index. Using fastp at Q25 and MiXCR, TCRdb reprocessed the public reads and kept productive beta chains. Rows with a matching CDR3 protein are joined into one entry that keeps the most common DNA and genes. The V and J calls and clone size are TCRdb's, not the authors'. The sample table holds 550,000 to 700,000 distinct CDR3 sequences, of which roughly 14% were seen once. Approximately 4.2% of the sample is in the top ten clones.

These data originate in a study of T cells in Graves' hyperthyroidism and ophthalmopathy (dated by TCRdb to about 2019). Background for the entire study: Peripheral blood was sampled at the time of initial diagnosis, prior to any treatment. Prospective prediction of ophthalmopathy was tested in an independent validation cohort of 18 to 20 hyperthyroidism patients and approximately 17 patients who later progressed to ophthalmopathy. Thyroid tissue and blood T-cell repertoires from six Graves' hyperthyroidism patients were also compared in the study. The paper reports TCR Vbeta CDR3 sequencing of fewer than 150 peripheral blood samples: approximately 41 ophthalmopathy, over 70 hyperthyroidism and around 17 progressor patients. The 90 to 100 discovery patients were randomly split 7:3 into training and test sets. After sampling, hyperthyroidism patients received methimazole starting at 30 mg daily, and ophthalmopathy patients received high-dose intravenous methylprednisolone. To identify TCR V-J signatures that set the groups apart, the researchers used a discovery cohort of 95 to 100 patients, made up of about 44 with Graves' ophthalmopathy and about 55 with stable Graves' hyperthyroidism. Here is what the overall study found, with its caveats: During validation, the model predicted progression to ophthalmopathy a median of approximately six months ahead of onset, with roughly 65% sensitivity and roughly 75% specificity. No statistical method was used to fix the sample size in advance, and group allocation was not hidden from the investigators. Most expanded thyroid clonotypes (frequency above 0.001) were also detected in blood, a finding suggesting that blood repertoires may reflect thyroid immune responses. A model built on a 13 V-J signature distinguished ophthalmopathy from stable hyperthyroidism, reaching 87.88% sensitivity and under 84% specificity in cross-validation and 80%/75% in testing.

The CDR3 covers 13 residues, taking in both the cysteine and the phenylalanine. Of the read, only the CDR3 DNA is kept; its 39 bases are in frame from base 1. V loses 2 bases of germline sequence and J loses 3 bases, and the interval between the two ends is 7 bases. Based on the germline V gene, the CDR1 and CDR2 sequences are MNHEY and SVGAGI. Ophthalmopathy patients had moderately to severely active disease, Clinical Activity Score of at least 3, NOSPECS grade of at least 4, and duration under 3 months. Any patient with an uncontrolled infection, another autoimmune disease, pregnancy or lactation was excluded. Diagnoses relied on clinical symptoms, serum thyroxine and TRAb, thyroid ultrasound and orbital computed tomography. Ficoll-Paque density gradient centrifugation was used to isolate PBMCs from about 10 ml of fresh peripheral blood. Total RNA was extracted using Trizol reagent, and RNA quality was assessed on an Agilent 2100 Bioanalyzer.

The receptor's source is a woman in her 40s with Graves' ophthalmopathy. The chain is made from TRBV6-5 and TRBJ1-2, with the D gene too uncertain to name. Sequencing was done on a sample of blood. Here is the DNA: TGTGCCAGCAGTTACGGGTCGGACTATGGCTACACCTTC. Its protein product is CASSYGSDYGYTF.